The 17 T cell receptor beta chains below come from one sample, sequenced in a study of early T cells in non-severe SARS-CoV-2 infection. TCRdb re-called the 5' RACE reads through MiXCR, storing one row per CDR3 protein. Of 100,000 to 150,000 distinct CDR3 sequences listed, about 16% were seen once; the top ten hold 21%. The sample was whole blood. Receptors originate from an adult who was a healthcare worker with PCR-confirmed SARS-CoV-2 infection or an uninfected control (not recorded which).

This rearrangement joins TRBV6-6 to TRBJ2-1; a weak D match, TRBD2 (5 bases). Germline assignment: CDR1 MNHNY and CDR2 SVGAGI (reference sequence). The ends were cut back, 2 bases at V and 4 bases at J, with 9 bases in the middle. This CDR3 spans 14 amino acids. CDR3 sequence reads: CASSYTGTYNEQFF. In nucleotides, the CDR3 is TGTGCCAGCAGTTACACGGGAACTTACAATGAGCAGTTCTTC.

This clonotype has a handful of counts. The V call is TRBV15, the J call TRBJ1-2, with D hard to call. There are 12 residues in the CDR3. V was trimmed by 0 bases and J by 8 bases, leaving 7 bases between them. The V gene's germline CDR1 is LNHNV and CDR2 YYDKDF (reference sequence). CDR3 DNA sequence: TGTGCCACCAGCAGAGAAGTCGGCGGCTACACCTTC. Protein: CATSREVGGYTF.

This sequence joins TRBV20-1 and TRBJ2-3, with D uncertain. V gave up 5 bases and J gave up 5 bases, with 20 bases separating them. In germline, CDR1 is DFQATT, CDR2 SNEGSKA (reference sequence). This CDR3 has 15 amino acids. CDR3 in DNA: TGCAGTGCTTTTCCGGACGAAAGGGAAAGAGATACGCAGTATTTT. It encodes CSAFPDERERDTQYF.

V usage is TRBV4-1 and J usage is TRBJ2-1; D gene ambiguous. From germline, CDR1 is MGHRA and CDR2 YSYEKL. V was pared by 0 bases and J by 6 bases, with 12 bases between. The CDR3 extends over 15 amino acids. CDR3: CASSQDNTPSNEQFF. The CDR3 coding sequence is TGCGCCAGCAGCCAAGATAACACCCCTTCCAATGAGCAGTTCTTC.

This clonotype was found a few times. V gene TRBV29-1 combines with J gene TRBJ2-2; D is unresolved. V was clipped by 1 base and J by 2 bases, with 8 bases between them. Germline V gene sequence: CDR1 SQVTM, CDR2 ANQGSEA. The CDR3 sequence is 14 residues long. The CDR3 coding sequence is TGCAGCGTTGAAGTGCGTAGAAACACCGGGGAGCTGTTTTTT. It codes for CSVEVRRNTGELFF.

Worth noting for this clonotype: Being one base from a much bigger clone, this may be a read error. Here the CDR3 DNA reads TGTGCCAGCACCGCTGGACAGGACGGTCAGCCCCAGCATTTT. Amino acid sequence: CASTAGQDGQPQHF. The rearrangement joins TRBV12-3 or TRBV12-4 to TRBJ1-5; TRBD1 matches at 7 bases. The CDR3 has 14 amino acids. Trimming at V came to 7 bases and at J to 6 bases, leaving 9 bases not matched to a gene.

The sample holds a few counts of this clonotype. The chain recombines TRBV2 with TRBJ2-7, with 10 bases identical to TRBD2. This CDR3 region has 13 residues. CDR1 is SNHLY and CDR2 is FYNNEI in the germline V gene. The V and J ends lost 4 bases and 4 bases, in that order; junction bases with no gene match: 1. CDR3 nucleotides: TGTGCCAGCAGTGGGACTAGCGGATACGAGCAGTACTTC. It translates to CASSGTSGYEQYF.

This clonotype was counted only a few times. The chain employs TRBV11-2 and TRBJ2-5; D call uncertain. Germline values: CDR1 SGHAT, CDR2 FQNNGV. This CDR3 has 14 residues. Trimming removed 5 bases from V and 5 bases from J, with 15 bases in between. The CDR3 DNA follows: TGTGCCAGCAGCCCCGACCCTAGTTTGGAGACCCAGTACTTC. Residues: CASSPDPSLETQYF.

The V gene is TRBV10-3, the J gene TRBJ1-1, with D maybe TRBD1 (5 bases). The V and J ends lost 6 bases and 4 bases respectively, with 18 bases between them. Germline loops: CDR1 ENHRY, CDR2 SYGVKD. This CDR3 is 15 amino acids long. The CDR3 region has the DNA TGTGCCATCAGAGACGCCTTAGGGGCGGGCACTGAAGCTTTCTTT. Its translation: CAIRDALGAGTEAFF.

The chain carries TRBV12-3 or TRBV12-4 and TRBJ2-7; D gene ambiguous. V gave up 3 bases and J gave up 6 bases, with 12 bases separating them. The CDR3 is 13 residues long. CDR3 DNA sequence: TGTGCCAGCAGTTTGGGAAGGGTGGTCGAGCAGTACTTC. Encoded protein: CASSLGRVVEQYF.

This clonotype has a count of ten or more. The chain links TRBV6-6 to TRBJ2-1, with 9 bases fitting TRBD1. J gave up 6 bases and V 5 bases, and 8 bases lay outside the gene matches. This CDR3 is 15 amino acids long. CDR1 is MNHNY, CDR2 SVGAGI, per germline (reference sequence). CDR3 sequence reads: CASSTSGQGGNEQFF. The CDR3 nucleotides read TGTGCCAGCAGTACATCGGGACAGGGTGGCAATGAGCAGTTCTTC.

The chain links TRBV9 to TRBJ1-4; D gene unclear. CDR3 length equals 16 residues. From germline, CDR1 is SGDLS and CDR2 YYNGEE. Trimming took off 0 bases at V and 0 bases at J, with 9 bases between the two ends. CDR3 DNA: TGTGCCAGCAGCGTAGGAACGGGAGCAACTAATGAAAAACTGTTTTTT. This gives the protein CASSVGTGATNEKLFF.

The chain couples TRBV21-1 to TRBJ2-7; the table's D call, TRBD1, was not checked against the DNA. TRBV21-1 is labeled a pseudogene. CDR3 size: 16 residues. The CDR3 DNA follows: TGTGCCAGCAGCCTCCCTCCCCCCGGGACGGACTACGAGCAGTACTTC. It codes for CASSLPPPGTDYEQYF.

This chain joins TRBV19 and TRBJ1-5; D unresolved. Germline V lookup: CDR1 LNHDA, CDR2 SQIVND (reference sequence). V was clipped by 6 bases and J by 0 bases, with 9 bases between them. This CDR3 is built from 14 residues. For the CDR3, the DNA is TGTGCCAGTAGCATCACAGATAGCAATCAGCCCCAGCATTTT. Translation: CASSITDSNQPQHF.

This chain links TRBV29-1 with TRBJ2-1; D is ambiguous. The CDR3 totals 12 residues. Germline lookup yields CDR1 SQVTM and CDR2 ANQGSEA. The V and J ends lost 2 bases and 10 bases respectively, with 12 bases between them. DNA for the CDR3: TGCAGCGTTGAATTTCTGGGCTGGGAGCAGTTCTTC. This codes for CSVEFLGWEQFF.

This chain connects TRBV7-9 to TRBJ2-5, with D maybe TRBD1 (6 bases). The CDR3 is 14 residues long. Trimming shortened V by 5 bases and J by 1 base, and 11 bases separated the two germline ends. The germline V gene encodes CDR1 SEHNR and CDR2 FQNEAQ (reference sequence). The chain's CDR3 is CASSIGQTQETQYF. The CDR3 nucleotides read TGTGCCAGCAGCATAGGACAGACCCAAGAGACCCAGTACTTC. Variable domain in full (rest from reference TRBV7-9 and TRBJ2-5): DTGVSQNPRHKITKRGQNVTFRCDPISEHNRLYWYRQTLGQGPEFLTYFQNEAQLEKSRLLSDRFSAERPKGSFSTLEIQRTEQGDSAMYLCASSIGQTQETQYFGPGTRLLVL.

The chain is built from TRBV3-1 and TRBJ2-1; tentative D call: TRBD1 (6 bases). Trimming shortened V by 4 bases and J by 7 bases, and 11 bases separated the two germline ends. The CDR3 extends over 13 amino acids. CDR1 is LGHDT and CDR2 is YNNKEL in the germline V gene (reference sequence). This CDR3 is CASSLTGQNEQFF. DNA for the CDR3: TGTGCCAGCAGCCTTACTGGACAGAATGAGCAGTTCTTC.